This TCR beta chain is from a study of T cell responses to AZD1222 COVID-19 vaccine. Study-level points and caveats: Reportedly, nearly half of unique spike TCRs recognized epitopes outside B.1.351/B.1.1.7 mutations. Spike as a whole was targeted by vaccine-associated CD4 TCRs, dominant at 160-218 and 743-854.

Only in-frame clones appear in the TCRdb table, and some are missing; sequencing was by immunoSEQ multiplex PCR. The sample yields roughly 100,000 clones, roughly 91% seen once. CDR3 length: 13 amino acids. The V gene's germline CDR1 is SGHDT and CDR2 YYEEEE. Trimming removed 4 bases from V and 3 bases from J, with 7 bases in between. About this clone itself: The antigen remains unidentified.

The sample in question was peripheral blood, obtained on day 0 of AZD1222 vaccination. This clonotype was obtained from an adult in good health. The rearrangement links TRBV5-6 to TRBJ2-2; D is ambiguous. Here the CDR3 DNA reads TGTGCCAGCAGCCCAGACTACACCGGGGAGCTGTTTTTT. Its protein product is CASSPDYTGELFF.